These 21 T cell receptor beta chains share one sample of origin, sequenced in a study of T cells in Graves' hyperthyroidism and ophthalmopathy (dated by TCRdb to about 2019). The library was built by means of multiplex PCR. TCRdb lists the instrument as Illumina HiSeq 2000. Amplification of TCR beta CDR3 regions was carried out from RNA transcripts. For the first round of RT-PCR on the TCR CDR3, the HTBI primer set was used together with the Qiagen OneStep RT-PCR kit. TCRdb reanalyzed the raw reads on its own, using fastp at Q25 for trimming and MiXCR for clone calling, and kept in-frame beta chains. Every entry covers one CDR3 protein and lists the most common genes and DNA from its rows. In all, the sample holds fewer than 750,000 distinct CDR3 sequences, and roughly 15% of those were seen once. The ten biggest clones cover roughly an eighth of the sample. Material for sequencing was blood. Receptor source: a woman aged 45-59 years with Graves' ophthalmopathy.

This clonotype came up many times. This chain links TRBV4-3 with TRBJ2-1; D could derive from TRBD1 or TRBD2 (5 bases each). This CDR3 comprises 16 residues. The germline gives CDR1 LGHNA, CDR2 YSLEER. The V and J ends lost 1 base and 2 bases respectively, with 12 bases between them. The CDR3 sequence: CASSQGVLGAYNEQFF. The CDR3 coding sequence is TGCGCCAGCAGCCAAGGAGTATTGGGGGCCTACAATGAGCAGTTCTTC.

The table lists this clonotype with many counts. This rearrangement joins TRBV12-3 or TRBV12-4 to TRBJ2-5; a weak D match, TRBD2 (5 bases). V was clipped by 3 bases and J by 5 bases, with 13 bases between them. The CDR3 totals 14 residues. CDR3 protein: CASSFGLRVETQYF. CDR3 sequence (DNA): TGTGCCAGCAGTTTCGGACTGCGGGTGGAGACCCAGTACTTC.

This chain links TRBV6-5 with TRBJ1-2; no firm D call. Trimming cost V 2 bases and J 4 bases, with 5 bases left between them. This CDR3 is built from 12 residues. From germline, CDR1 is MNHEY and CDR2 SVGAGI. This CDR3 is CASSYEAYGYTF. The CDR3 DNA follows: TGTGCCAGCAGTTACGAAGCCTATGGCTACACCTTC.

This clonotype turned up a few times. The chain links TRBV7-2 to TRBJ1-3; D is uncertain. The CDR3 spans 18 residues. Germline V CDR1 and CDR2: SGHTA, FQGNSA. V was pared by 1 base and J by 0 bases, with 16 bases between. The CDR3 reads CASSLDLRAANSGNTIYF. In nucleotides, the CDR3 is TGTGCCAGCAGCTTAGATTTACGGGCAGCGAACTCTGGAAACACCATATATTTT.

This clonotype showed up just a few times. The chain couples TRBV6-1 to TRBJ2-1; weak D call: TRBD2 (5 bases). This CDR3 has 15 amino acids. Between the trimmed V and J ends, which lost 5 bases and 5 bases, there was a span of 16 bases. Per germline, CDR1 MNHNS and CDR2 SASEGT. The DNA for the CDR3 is TGTGCCAGCAGTAACAGAGGGCTTGGTCACAATGAGCAGTTCTTC. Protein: CASSNRGLGHNEQFF.

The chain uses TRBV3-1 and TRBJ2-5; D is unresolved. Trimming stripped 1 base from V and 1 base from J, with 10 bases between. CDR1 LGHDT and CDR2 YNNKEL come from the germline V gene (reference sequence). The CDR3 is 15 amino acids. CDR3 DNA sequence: TGTGCCAGCAGCCAAGTAAGAGGATTCCAAGAGACCCAGTACTTC. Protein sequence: CASSQVRGFQETQYF.

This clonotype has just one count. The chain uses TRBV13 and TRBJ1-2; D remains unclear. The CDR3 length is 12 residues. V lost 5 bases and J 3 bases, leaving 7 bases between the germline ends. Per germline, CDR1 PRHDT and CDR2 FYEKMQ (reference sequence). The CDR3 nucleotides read TGTGCCAGCAGCCTTTCCGACTATGGCTACACCTTC. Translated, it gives CASSLSDYGYTF.

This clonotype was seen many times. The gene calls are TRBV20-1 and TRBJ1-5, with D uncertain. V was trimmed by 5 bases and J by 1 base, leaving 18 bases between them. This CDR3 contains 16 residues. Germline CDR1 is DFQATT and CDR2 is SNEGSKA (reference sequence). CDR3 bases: TGCAGTGCTCAGGAACATGGAGGCTTAAGCAATCAGCCCCAGCATTTT. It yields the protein CSAQEHGGLSNQPQHF.

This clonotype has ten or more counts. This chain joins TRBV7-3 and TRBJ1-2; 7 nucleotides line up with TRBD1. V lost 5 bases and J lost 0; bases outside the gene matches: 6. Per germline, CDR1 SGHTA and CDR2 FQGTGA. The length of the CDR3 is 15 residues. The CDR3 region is CASSPSGTANYGYTF. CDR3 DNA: TGTGCCAGCAGCCCCTCCGGGACAGCTAACTATGGCTACACCTTC.

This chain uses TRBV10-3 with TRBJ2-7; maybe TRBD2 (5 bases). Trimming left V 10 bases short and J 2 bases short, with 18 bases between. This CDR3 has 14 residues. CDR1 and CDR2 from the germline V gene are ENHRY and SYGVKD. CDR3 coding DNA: TGTGCCACCAGGACGGAGCGGACCGCCTACGAGCAGTACTTC. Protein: CATRTERTAYEQYF.

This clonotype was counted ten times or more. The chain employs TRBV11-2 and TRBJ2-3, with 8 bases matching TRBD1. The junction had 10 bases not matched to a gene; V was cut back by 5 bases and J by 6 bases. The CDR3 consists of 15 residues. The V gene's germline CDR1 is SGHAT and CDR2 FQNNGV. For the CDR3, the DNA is TGTGCCAGCAGCCCCAGAGGACAGGGTTCGGATACGCAGTATTTT. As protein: CASSPRGQGSDTQYF.

Here the CDR3 DNA reads TGCGCCAGCAGCCAAGAGTTGAGGCGAACGGATAATTCACCCCTCCACTTT. Residues: CASSQELRRTDNSPLHF. V is TRBV4-1 and J is TRBJ1-6; no definite D call. V lost 0 bases and J 5 bases, leaving 14 bases between the germline ends. CDR3 length: 17 residues. Looked up from germline, CDR1 is MGHRA and CDR2 is YSYEKL.

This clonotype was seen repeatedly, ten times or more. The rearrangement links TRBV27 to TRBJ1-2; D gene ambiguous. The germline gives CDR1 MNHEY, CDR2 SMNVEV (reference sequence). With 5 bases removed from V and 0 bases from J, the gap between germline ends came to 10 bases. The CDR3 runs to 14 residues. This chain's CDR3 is CASSLRAPNYGYTF. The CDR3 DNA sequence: TGTGCCAGCAGTCTGAGGGCCCCTAACTATGGCTACACCTTC.

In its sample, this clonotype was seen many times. The chain's CDR3 is CSVVGLAGALPYEQYF. Here the CDR3 DNA reads TGCAGCGTTGTGGGACTAGCGGGAGCCCTCCCCTACGAGCAGTACTTC. V is TRBV29-1 and J is TRBJ2-7; 14 bases are shared with TRBD2. CDR3 length equals 16 residues. J gave up 2 bases and V 4 bases, and 7 bases lay outside the gene matches. The germline V gene has CDR1 SQVTM and CDR2 ANQGSEA.

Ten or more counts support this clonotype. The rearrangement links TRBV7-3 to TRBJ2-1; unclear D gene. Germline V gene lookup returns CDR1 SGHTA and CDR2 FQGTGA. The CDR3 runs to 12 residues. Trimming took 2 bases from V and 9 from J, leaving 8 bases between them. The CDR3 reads CASSLDASEQFF. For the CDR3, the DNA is TGTGCCAGCAGCTTAGATGCGAGTGAGCAGTTCTTC.

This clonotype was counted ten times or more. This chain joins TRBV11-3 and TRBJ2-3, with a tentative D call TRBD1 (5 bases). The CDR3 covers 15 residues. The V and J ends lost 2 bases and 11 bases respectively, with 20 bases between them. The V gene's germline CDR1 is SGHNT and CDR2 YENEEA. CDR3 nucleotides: TGTGCCAGCAGCTTAAAAAGCCCCCAGACAGCAGAGCAGTATTTT. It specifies CASSLKSPQTAEQYF.

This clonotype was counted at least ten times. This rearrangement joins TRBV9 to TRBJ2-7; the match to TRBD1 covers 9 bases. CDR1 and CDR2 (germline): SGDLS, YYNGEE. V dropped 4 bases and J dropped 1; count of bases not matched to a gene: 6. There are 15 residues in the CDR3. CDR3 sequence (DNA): TGTGCCAGCAGCATTGCCGGGACAGGGTCCTACGAGCAGTACTTC. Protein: CASSIAGTGSYEQYF.

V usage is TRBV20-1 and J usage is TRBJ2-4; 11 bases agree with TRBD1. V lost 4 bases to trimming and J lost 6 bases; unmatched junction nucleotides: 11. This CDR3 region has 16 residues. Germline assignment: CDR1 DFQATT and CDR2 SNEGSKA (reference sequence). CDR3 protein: CSAKGTGGKIANIQYF. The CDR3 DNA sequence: TGCAGTGCTAAAGGGACAGGGGGTAAAATAGCAAACATTCAGTACTTC.

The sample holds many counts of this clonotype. The CDR3 DNA reads as TGTGCCAGCAGTTACGGGCCGTGGGCTAGGGAGTTTGGGACCCAGTACTTC. This gives the protein CASSYGPWAREFGTQYF. J is TRBJ2-5 and V is TRBV12-3 or TRBV12-4; tentatively, D is TRBD2 (5 bases). The CDR3 is 17 residues long. Trimming left V 4 bases short and J 7 bases short, with 25 bases between.

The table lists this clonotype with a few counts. In DNA, the CDR3 is TGTGCTAGTGGTTTCACGGGAGCCTACAATGAGCAGTTCTTC. Protein sequence: CASGFTGAYNEQFF. The chain has TRBV12-5 and TRBJ2-1; tentatively, D is TRBD2 (6 bases). V lost 3 bases, J lost 2 bases, and 8 bases lay in between. The germline V gene has CDR1 LGHNT and CDR2 FRNRAP. The CDR3 has 14 residues.

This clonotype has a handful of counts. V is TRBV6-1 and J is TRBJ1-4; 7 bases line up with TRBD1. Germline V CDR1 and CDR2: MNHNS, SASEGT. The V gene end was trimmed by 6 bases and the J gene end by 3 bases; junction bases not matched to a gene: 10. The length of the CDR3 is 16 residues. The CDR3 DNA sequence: TGTGCCAGCAGGACTACAGGGGCCGGGGCTAATGAAAAACTGTTTTTT. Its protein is CASRTTGAGANEKLFF.